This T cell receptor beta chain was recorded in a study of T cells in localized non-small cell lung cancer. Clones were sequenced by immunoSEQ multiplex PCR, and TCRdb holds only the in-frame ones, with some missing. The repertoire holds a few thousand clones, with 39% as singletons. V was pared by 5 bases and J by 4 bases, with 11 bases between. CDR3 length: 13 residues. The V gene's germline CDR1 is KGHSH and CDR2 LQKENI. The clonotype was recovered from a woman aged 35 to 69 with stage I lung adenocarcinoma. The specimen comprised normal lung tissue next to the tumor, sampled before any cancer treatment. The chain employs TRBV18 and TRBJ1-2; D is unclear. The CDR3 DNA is TGTGCCAGCTCATACGACGGACGCTATGGCTACACCTTC. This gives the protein CASSYDGRYGYTF.